This T cell receptor (beta chain) is drawn from a study of blood T cells in healthy people across ages. This CDR3 is built from 14 residues. V dropped 5 bases and J dropped 1 base, with 11 bases sitting between them. Sample-barcoded 5' priming and a J-beta primer mix drove a second PCR of about 6 to 12 cycles. TCRdb passed the 5' RACE reads through MiXCR, listing each CDR3 protein once. The profile covers 600,000 to 650,000 distinct CDR3 sequences, with roughly 58% appearing a single time and over 35% taken by the ten largest. This TCR was sampled from a man aged 55 to 70 in good health. V is TRBV12-3 or TRBV12-4 and J is TRBJ1-1; D remains ambiguous. The material sequenced was blood. The CDR3 DNA follows: TGTGCCAGCAGTCTCCGTCCCGGGAACACTGAAGCTTTCTTT. Translating it yields CASSLRPGNTEAFF.